This T cell receptor beta chain emerged from a study of CD8 T cells in Susac syndrome. General study findings and limits: As the study acknowledged, the number of individuals in its TCR sequencing and HLA analysis was relatively small.

Both CD4+ and CD8+ T cells were negatively isolated, and TEMRA cells underwent FACS enrichment. A quantity of about 0.45 to 1 ug RNA underwent reverse transcription using random hexamers. The TCR beta CDR3 was amplified by immunoSEQ multiplex PCR across 54 Vbeta, 13 Jbeta. Using its own MiXCR run on the immunoSEQ multiplex PCR reads, TCRdb lists one record per CDR3 protein. Seen here are hundreds of thousands of distinct CDR3 sequences, around 83% observed once, and the top ten hold over 0.1%. The length of the CDR3 is 13 residues. V shed 6 bases, J shed 4 bases, and the junction held 8 bases outside the gene matches. Germline V lookup: CDR1 SQVTM, CDR2 ANQGSEA. With regard to this clonotype: Its target is not known.

This TCR was sampled from a human donor with multiple sclerosis. Sequencing input: CD8+ T cells from PBMCs. The chain employs TRBV29-1 and TRBJ2-7; 8 nucleotides match TRBD2. The CDR3 DNA reads as TGCAGCGTGGGAACTAGCGGTGATTACGAGCAGTACTTC. Encoded protein: CSVGTSGDYEQYF.